Sequencing of this T cell receptor beta chain was carried out in a study of siplizumab effects on memory and regulatory T cells. Germline V gene data show CDR1 as LNHNV and CDR2 as YYDKDF (reference sequence). J lost 8 bases, V lost 1 base, and 8 bases had no gene match. CDR3 length: 15 residues. Each sample contributed about 10^5 TCR templates to the assay. TCRdb keeps only in-frame clones here, not all; method: immunoSEQ multiplex PCR. The top ten hold under 0.65% of the sample, which has approximately 100,000 clones, about 95% seen once. This clone was observed once. The V and J genes are TRBV15 and TRBJ2-1, with 7 nucleotides matching TRBD2. The sequence was collected from a human donor in good health. The sequenced sample was Tregs sorted from blood. The CDR3 here is CATSRVFPGGDEQFF. CDR3 nucleotides: TGTGCCACCAGCAGAGTATTTCCGGGAGGCGATGAGCAGTTCTTC.